These 32 T cell receptor beta chains share one sample of origin, sequenced in a study of blood T cell repertoires in COVID-19 (TCRdb year 2020). The receptor library was made with the immunoSEQ multiplex PCR assay. Held by TCRdb, this immuneACCESS table contains in-frame sequences only and omits some clones. Under half of the omission traces to an unresolved V gene where checked; the cause of the rest is unknown. The sample table lists hundreds of thousands of clones, 82% of them with a count of one. The ten largest clones add up to approximately 3.6% of the sample. Sequencing was done on a sample of PBMCs or T cells enriched from blood (not recorded which). These receptors all stem from a woman in her sixties or seventies who had recovered from COVID-19.

The chain uses TRBV7-6 and TRBJ2-5; TRBD1 aligns across 8 bases. Germline values: CDR1 SGHVS, CDR2 FNYEAQ. J gave up 5 bases and V 1 base, and 6 bases lay outside the gene matches. The length of the CDR3 is 15 residues. CDR3 DNA sequence: TGTGCCAGCAGCTTAGGGACAGGGATCTGGGAGACCCAGTACTTC. Translated, it gives CASSLGTGIWETQYF.

The CDR3 region is CATSSLQVSSYNEQFF. CDR3 coding DNA: TGTGCCACCAGCAGCCTACAGGTCAGCTCCTACAATGAGCAGTTCTTC. The J gene is TRBJ2-1, the V gene TRBV15; maybe TRBD1 (5 bases). The CDR3 contains 16 residues. Germline loops: CDR1 LNHNV, CDR2 YYDKDF (reference sequence). The V end was cut by 3 bases, the J end by 0 bases, with 12 bases between.

The chain couples TRBV7-9 to TRBJ1-3; 7 positions agree with TRBD1. Trimming took 6 bases from V and 0 from J; bases not matched to a gene: 8. This CDR3 has 16 amino acids. Germline CDR1 reads SEHNR; CDR2 reads FQNEAQ (reference sequence). CDR3 protein: CASRTGQSFSGNTIYF. The CDR3 DNA reads TGTGCCAGCAGAACGGGACAGTCCTTCTCTGGAAACACCATATATTTT.

The rearrangement joins TRBV9 to TRBJ1-2; 11 nucleotides line up with TRBD1. V lost 3 bases to trimming and J lost 8 bases; unmatched junction nucleotides: 9. Germline-derived CDR1 and CDR2 are SGDLS and YYNGEE. The CDR3 spans 15 residues. Here the CDR3 DNA reads TGTGCCAGCAGCGCCCTCGGACAGGGGGCGGTCGGCTACACCTTC. Amino acids: CASSALGQGAVGYTF.

The chain joins TRBV5-1 to TRBJ1-3; D is uncertain. Trimming removed 0 bases at V and 0 bases at J, with 10 bases between. Germline CDR1 and CDR2: SGHRS and YFSETQ. CDR3 size: 16 residues. CDR3 bases: TGCGCCAGCAGCTTGGGGACTGTCAGCTCTGGAAACACCATATATTTT. Residues: CASSLGTVSSGNTIYF.

The chain uses TRBV15 and TRBJ2-4, with TRBD1 as a possible D gene (5 bases). V was pared by 6 bases and J by 1 base, with 19 bases between. The germline CDR1 and CDR2 sequences are LNHNV and YYDKDF (reference sequence). The CDR3 has 17 amino acids. Written as DNA, the CDR3 is TGTGCCACCAGTCACTCCGCGTGGGGCGCGGCCAAAAACATTCAGTACTTC. It encodes CATSHSAWGAAKNIQYF.

This clone showed up just a few times. The chain has TRBV27 and TRBJ1-6, with 10 bases fitting TRBD1. The CDR3 contains 17 residues. V dropped 8 bases and J dropped 7; count of bases not matched to a gene: 14. Germline V gene sequence: CDR1 MNHEY, CDR2 SMNVEV (reference sequence). The CDR3 is CASASGTGVEMNSPLHF. The CDR3, as DNA: TGTGCCAGCGCGTCGGGGACAGGGGTCGAAATGAATTCACCCCTCCACTTT.

The chain uses TRBV2 and TRBJ2-5; 8 nucleotides line up with TRBD2. J was trimmed by 2 bases and V by 7 bases; bases with no gene match: 15. CDR1 and CDR2 from the germline V gene are SNHLY and FYNNEI. The CDR3 covers 17 residues. The CDR3 coding sequence is TGTGCCAGCACCGGGCGGGGGGCTTCTCGGAAACAAGAGACCCAGTACTTC. Translating it yields CASTGRGASRKQETQYF.

This sequence joins TRBV6-2 or TRBV6-3 and TRBJ2-5, with a weak D call TRBD2 (6 bases). Trimming took off 2 bases at V and 0 bases at J, with 13 bases between the two ends. The germline CDR1 and CDR2 sequences are MNHEY and SVGEGT. This CDR3 is built from 16 residues. DNA of the CDR3: TGTGCCAGCAGTTACGTCTTTGGGGGGAACCAAGAGACCCAGTACTTC. Its protein is CASSYVFGGNQETQYF.

The V call is TRBV6-5, the J call TRBJ1-5; no clear D. Trimming stripped 6 bases from V and 5 bases from J, with 11 bases between. Per germline, CDR1 MNHEY and CDR2 SVGAGI. CDR3 length: 13 amino acids. CDR3 in amino acids: CASSLAEDQPQHF. The CDR3 DNA reads as TGTGCCAGCAGCCTGGCAGAGGATCAGCCCCAGCATTTT.

This clone was detected a few times. The CDR3 reads CASRSPGGSETQYF. In DNA, the CDR3 is TGCGCCAGCAGGTCCCCGGGGGGGTCGGAGACCCAGTACTTC. V gene TRBV5-1 combines with J gene TRBJ2-5; 8 bases map to TRBD2. The V and J ends lost 5 bases and 5 bases, in that order; junction bases with no gene match: 8. Germline-derived CDR1 and CDR2 are SGHRS and YFSETQ. This CDR3 contains 14 residues.

The genes are TRBV19 and TRBJ1-2; TRBD1 aligns across 11 bases. CDR3 size: 16 residues. The junction had 5 bases not matched to a gene; V was cut back by 1 base and J by 4 bases. In germline, CDR1 is LNHDA, CDR2 SQIVND (reference sequence). CDR3 region: CASSIAGQGAGYGYTF. Written as DNA, the CDR3 is TGTGCCAGTAGTATAGCCGGACAGGGGGCCGGCTATGGCTACACCTTC.

The chain combines TRBV29-1 with TRBJ1-2; unclear D gene. Germline CDR1 is SQVTM and CDR2 is ANQGSEA. The CDR3 spans 12 residues. The V gene lost 0 bases and the J gene lost 7 bases, with 9 bases spanning the gap. The CDR3: CSVEDSRGGYTF. DNA for the CDR3: TGCAGCGTTGAAGATTCCCGGGGTGGCTACACCTTC.

The J gene is TRBJ2-1, the V gene TRBV19, with D perhaps matching TRBD1 (6 bases). Germline V gene data show CDR1 as LNHDA and CDR2 as SQIVND (reference sequence). V gave up 4 bases and J gave up 4 bases, with 11 bases separating them. The CDR3 consists of 14 residues. Here the CDR3 DNA reads TGTGCCAGTAGTAAGCAGGGGAAATACAATGAGCAGTTCTTC. Its translation: CASSKQGKYNEQFF.

The gene calls are TRBV30 and TRBJ2-3; 9 bases fit TRBD2. CDR3 length: 14 amino acids. Germline V gives CDR1 GTSNPN, CDR2 SVGIG (reference sequence). With 1 base clipped from V and 5 bases from J, the junction kept 4 bases outside the gene matches. The CDR3 loop is CAWSGIAGEDTQYF. CDR3 sequence (DNA): TGTGCCTGGAGTGGAATAGCGGGGGAAGATACGCAGTATTTT.

This sequence joins TRBV6-2 or TRBV6-3 and TRBJ2-2; 9 nucleotides align to TRBD1. V was clipped by 5 bases and J by 0 bases; unmatched bases: 4. The CDR3 totals 16 residues. Germline V lookup: CDR1 MNHEY, CDR2 SVGEGT. The CDR3 region has the DNA TGTGCCAGCAGTAAAAGACAGGGGGCGAACACCGGGGAGCTGTTTTTT. Its protein is CASSKRQGANTGELFF.

This clone was seen a handful of times. The chain links TRBV6-5 to TRBJ1-1; 9 nucleotides agree with TRBD1. The CDR3 is 15 amino acids. Per germline, CDR1 MNHEY and CDR2 SVGAGI. The trim removed 2 bases at V and 6 bases at J, leaving 7 bases unmatched. The CDR3 DNA follows: TGTGCCAGCAGTTACAAGGGACAGGGCATATCTGAAGCTTTCTTT. It is translated as CASSYKGQGISEAFF.

The rearrangement uses TRBV19 and TRBJ2-1; TRBD2 matches at 8 bases. The CDR3 sequence is 16 residues long. The V gene end was trimmed by 3 bases and the J gene end by 5 bases; junction bases not matched to a gene: 9. Germline lookup yields CDR1 LNHDA and CDR2 SQIVND (reference sequence). CDR3 sequence: CASSMRFGRGDNEQFF. Written as DNA, the CDR3 is TGTGCCAGTAGTATGAGGTTCGGGCGGGGGGACAATGAGCAGTTCTTC.

The CDR3 DNA reads TGTGCCAGCACTCCCGGGACTAGCGGAAAAAACATTCAGTACTTC. Its translation: CASTPGTSGKNIQYF. This rearrangement joins TRBV6-5 to TRBJ2-4, with TRBD2 identical over 11 bases. This CDR3 is 15 amino acids long. V shed 7 bases, J shed 4 bases, and the junction held 6 bases outside the gene matches. Per the germline V gene, CDR1 is MNHEY and CDR2 is SVGAGI.

V gene TRBV30 combines with J gene TRBJ2-5; D is unclear. Germline V gives CDR1 GTSNPN, CDR2 SVGIG (reference sequence). V was trimmed by 0 bases and J by 4 bases, leaving 6 bases between them. The CDR3 consists of 12 residues. CDR3 residues: CAWSVTGETQYF. The CDR3 DNA is TGTGCCTGGAGTGTTACTGGAGAGACCCAGTACTTC.

The chain recombines TRBV7-2 with TRBJ2-3; the D is unclear. Germline V gene data show CDR1 as SGHTA and CDR2 as FQGNSA. V was trimmed by 4 bases and J by 1 base, leaving 12 bases between them. The CDR3 runs to 15 residues. CDR3 region: CASSSPFAGTDTQYF. CDR3 nucleotides: TGTGCCAGCAGCTCCCCCTTTGCGGGCACAGATACGCAGTATTTT.

The V and J genes are TRBV6-5 and TRBJ2-5; D ambiguous. Trimming took 7 bases from V and 3 from J, leaving 18 bases between them. This CDR3 is 15 amino acids long. CDR1 is MNHEY, CDR2 SVGAGI, per germline. The CDR3 reads CASNLWRGEEETQYF. DNA for the CDR3: TGTGCCAGCAATTTATGGAGAGGTGAGGAAGAGACCCAGTACTTC.

This clone showed up just once. This chain uses TRBV6-6 with TRBJ1-5, with D hard to call. CDR1 MNHNY and CDR2 SVGAGI come from the germline V gene (reference sequence). There are 12 residues in the CDR3. V was shortened by 4 bases and J by 6 bases, with 7 bases between the two germline ends. The CDR3 here is CASSSPVQPQHF. Here the CDR3 DNA reads TGTGCCAGCAGTTCCCCCGTTCAGCCCCAGCATTTT.

The chain carries TRBV19 and TRBJ2-7; D may be TRBD2 (6 bases). In germline, CDR1 is LNHDA, CDR2 SQIVND (reference sequence). The CDR3 covers 14 residues. Trimming left V 1 base short and J 2 bases short, with 9 bases between. The CDR3 DNA is TGTGCCAGTAGTATAGGCGGGACGGCCTACGAGCAGTACTTC. Translated, it gives CASSIGGTAYEQYF.

The chain has TRBV10-3 and TRBJ1-1, with 10 bases lining up with TRBD1. This CDR3 comprises 15 residues. Germline CDR1 reads ENHRY; CDR2 reads SYGVKD. The V gene end was trimmed by 6 bases and the J gene end by 2 bases; junction bases not matched to a gene: 6. The CDR3: CAIRAGQGRNTEAFF. As DNA, the CDR3 is TGTGCCATCAGGGCGGGACAGGGGAGAAACACTGAAGCTTTCTTT.

The chain uses TRBV5-1 and TRBJ2-7; D may be TRBD2 (6 bases). Trimming removed 8 bases from V and 2 bases from J, with 17 bases in between. The germline gives CDR1 SGHRS, CDR2 YFSETQ. CDR3 size: 14 residues. CDR3 DNA sequence: TGCGCCAGTCGAACCGGGACGGGGGCCTACGAGCAGTACTTC. Translation gives CASRTGTGAYEQYF.

The chain carries TRBV10-3 and TRBJ1-3; tentatively, D is TRBD1 (6 bases). With 10 bases removed from V and 3 bases from J, the gap between germline ends came to 10 bases. The CDR3 length is 12 residues. Germline lookup yields CDR1 ENHRY and CDR2 SYGVKD. DNA of the CDR3: TGTGCCACTTACAGGGATGGAAACACCATATATTTT. Protein sequence: CATYRDGNTIYF.

This clone occurred once. The sample contains more than one DNA sequence encoding this CDR3. CDR3 amino acids: CASSLGSDSNQPQHF. The CDR3 nucleotides read TGTGCCAGCAGCTTAGGATCGGACAGTAATCAGCCCCAGCATTTT. V is TRBV7-9 and J is TRBJ1-5; D is possibly TRBD1 (6 bases). The CDR3 has 15 amino acids. The V end was cut by 1 base, the J end by 4 bases, with 11 bases between. Germline assignment: CDR1 SEHNR and CDR2 FQNEAQ (reference sequence). The variable domain in full, completed from reference TRBV7-9 and TRBJ1-5, reads DTGVSQNPRHKITKRGQNVTFRCDPISEHNRLYWYRQTLGQGPEFLTYFQNEAQLEKSRLLSDRFSAERPKGSFSTLEIQRTEQGDSAMYLCASSLGSDSNQPQHFGDGTRLSIL.

V gene TRBV19 combines with J gene TRBJ2-7; tentatively, D is TRBD1 (6 bases). Trimming pared 3 bases from V and 2 bases from J, leaving 11 bases between. The CDR3 is 14 residues long. Looked up from germline, CDR1 is LNHDA and CDR2 is SQIVND (reference sequence). In DNA, the CDR3 is TGTGCCAGTAGTATTGGGGGCGGTCCCTACGAGCAGTACTTC. Its translation is CASSIGGGPYEQYF. Looking up the rest from reference TRBV19 and TRBJ2-7 gives the full variable domain: DGGITQSPKYLFRKEGQNVTLSCEQNLNHDAMYWYRQDPGQGLRLIYYSQIVNDFQKGDIAEGYSVSREKKESFPLTVTSAQKNPTAFYLCASSIGGGPYEQYFGPGTRLTVT.

This chain links TRBV5-8 with TRBJ2-5; 12 nucleotides align to TRBD2. Germline lookup yields CDR1 SGHTS and CDR2 YDEGEE. V lost 4 bases, J lost 2 bases, and 3 bases stayed unmatched. The CDR3 has 15 amino acids. CDR3 sequence (DNA): TGTGCCAGCAGCCGCGGGACTAGCGGGCAAGAGACCCAGTACTTC. Residues: CASSRGTSGQETQYF. The entire variable domain, with the rest obtained from reference TRBV5-8 and TRBJ2-5, is as follows: EAGVTQSPTHLIKTRGQQATLRCSPISGHTSVYWYQQALGLGLQFLLWYDEGEERNRGNFPPRFSGRQFPNYSSELNVNALELEDSALYLCASSRGTSGQETQYFGPGTRLLVL.

The chain recombines TRBV5-6 with TRBJ2-1, with TRBD2 identical over 8 bases. Germline CDR1 and CDR2: SGHDT and YYEEEE. V was pared by 1 base and J by 3 bases, with 0 bases of the junction left unmatched. The CDR3 covers 14 residues. DNA for the CDR3: TGTGCCAGCAGCTTGACTAGCGGCTACAATGAGCAGTTCTTC. Protein product: CASSLTSGYNEQFF.

V usage is TRBV6-2 or TRBV6-3 and J usage is TRBJ1-6; D perhaps matches TRBD1 (5 bases). CDR1 MNHEY and CDR2 SVGEGT come from the germline V gene. V was pared by 6 bases and J by 5 bases, with 11 bases between. The CDR3 has 14 amino acids. CDR3 region: CASSKRTNNSPLHF. CDR3 DNA: TGTGCCAGCAGCAAACGGACAAATAATTCACCCCTCCACTTT.